This T cell receptor (beta chain) was obtained from a study of blood T cells in healthy people across ages. This clonotype was seen only a few times. Its antigen is unknown. Then a second PCR, running about 6 to 12 cycles, was carried out with a sample-barcoded 5' primer and a J-beta primer mix. A template-switch adaptor with 12 random nucleotides tagged each cDNA molecule. TCRdb called the 5' RACE reads again in MiXCR, with one record for every CDR3 protein. The sample carries roughly 680,000 distinct CDR3 sequences, approximately 50% recorded once. The study's findings and limits: Investigators viewed diversity estimates from one million T cells as underestimates, the study reported.

V shed 5 bases and J shed 1 base, with 9 bases lying between them. The germline CDR1 and CDR2 sequences are SGHTA and FQGNSA. The CDR3 covers 13 residues. V is TRBV7-2 and J is TRBJ2-7; no reliable D call. The origin of this receptor is a woman aged 60-70 years in good health. The sample was blood. CDR3 amino acids: CASSKARSYEQYF. CDR3 coding DNA: TGTGCCAGCAGCAAGGCTAGGTCCTACGAGCAGTACTTC.